This TCR beta chain was sequenced in a study of human CD8 memory T cell subsets. UMI-labeled 5' RACE was used to make TCR beta libraries. TCRdb processed the 5' RACE reads again and assigns one entry to each CDR3 protein, with no DNA. Found here are several thousand distinct CDR3 sequences; the top ten clones hold roughly a quarter. Germline V lookup: CDR1 SQVTM, CDR2 ANQGSEA. The CDR3 runs to 15 residues. Findings and caveats of the study: Minimally overlapping with each other were the repertoires of precursor exhausted and stem-like memory T cells.

Concerning this clonotype: Its antigen is undetermined.

The chain uses TRBV29-1 and TRBJ2-1; TCRdb selects TRBD2, and the lack of DNA leaves this call unchecked. This TCR derives from a human donor in good health. Material for sequencing was CD8+ T cells from PBMCs. CDR3 loop: CSDTATGTSGNEQFF.